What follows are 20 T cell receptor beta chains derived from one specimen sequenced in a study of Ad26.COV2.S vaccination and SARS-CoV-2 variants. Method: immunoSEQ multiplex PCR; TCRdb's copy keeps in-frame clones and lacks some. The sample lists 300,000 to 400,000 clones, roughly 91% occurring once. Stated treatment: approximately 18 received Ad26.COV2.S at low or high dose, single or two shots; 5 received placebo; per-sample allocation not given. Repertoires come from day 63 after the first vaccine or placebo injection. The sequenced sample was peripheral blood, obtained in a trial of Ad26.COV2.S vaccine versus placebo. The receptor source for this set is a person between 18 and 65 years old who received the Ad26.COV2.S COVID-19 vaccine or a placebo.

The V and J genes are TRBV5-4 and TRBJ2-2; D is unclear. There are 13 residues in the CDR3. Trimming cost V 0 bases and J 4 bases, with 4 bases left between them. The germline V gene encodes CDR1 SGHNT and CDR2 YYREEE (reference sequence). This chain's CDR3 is CASSLEGTGELFF. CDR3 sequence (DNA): TGTGCCAGCAGCTTGGAAGGCACCGGGGAGCTGTTTTTT.

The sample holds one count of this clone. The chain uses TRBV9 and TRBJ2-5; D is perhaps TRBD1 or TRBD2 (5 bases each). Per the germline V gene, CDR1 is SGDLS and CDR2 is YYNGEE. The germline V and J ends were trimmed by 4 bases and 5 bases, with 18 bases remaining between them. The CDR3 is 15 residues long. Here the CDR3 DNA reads TGTGCCAGCAGCATCGGGACCGCTGGCAGGGAGACCCAGTACTTC. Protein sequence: CASSIGTAGRETQYF. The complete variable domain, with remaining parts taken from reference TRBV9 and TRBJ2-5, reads DSGVTQTPKHLITATGQRVTLRCSPRSGDLSVYWYQQSLDQGLQFLIQYYNGEERAKGNILERFSAQQFPDLHSELNLSSLELGDSALYFCASSIGTAGRETQYFGPGTRLLVL.

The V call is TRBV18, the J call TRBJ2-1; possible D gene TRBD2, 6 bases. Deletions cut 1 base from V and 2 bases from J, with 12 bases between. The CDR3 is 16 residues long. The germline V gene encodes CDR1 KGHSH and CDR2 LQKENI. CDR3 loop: CASSPRGGTPYNEQFF. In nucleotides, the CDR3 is TGTGCCAGCTCACCACGAGGCGGGACCCCCTACAATGAGCAGTTCTTC.

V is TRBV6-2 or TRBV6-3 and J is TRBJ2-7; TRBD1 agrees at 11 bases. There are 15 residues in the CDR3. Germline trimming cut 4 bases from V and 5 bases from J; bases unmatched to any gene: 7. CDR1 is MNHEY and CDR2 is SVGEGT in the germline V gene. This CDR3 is CASSWSGTGGHEQYF. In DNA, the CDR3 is TGTGCCAGCAGTTGGTCCGGGACAGGGGGGCACGAGCAGTACTTC.

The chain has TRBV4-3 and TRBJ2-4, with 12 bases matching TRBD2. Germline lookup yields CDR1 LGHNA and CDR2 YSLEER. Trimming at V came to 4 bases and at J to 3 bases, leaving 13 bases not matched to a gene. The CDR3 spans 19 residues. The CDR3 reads CASSPGTGLAGFDKNIQYF. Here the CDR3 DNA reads TGCGCCAGCAGCCCAGGAACGGGACTAGCGGGTTTTGACAAAAACATTCAGTACTTC.

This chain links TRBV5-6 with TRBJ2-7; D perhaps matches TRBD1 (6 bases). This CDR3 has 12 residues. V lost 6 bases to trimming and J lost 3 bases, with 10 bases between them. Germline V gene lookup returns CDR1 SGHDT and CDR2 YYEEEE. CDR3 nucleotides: TGTGCCAGCAACTTACAGGGCTACGAGCAGTACTTC. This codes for CASNLQGYEQYF.

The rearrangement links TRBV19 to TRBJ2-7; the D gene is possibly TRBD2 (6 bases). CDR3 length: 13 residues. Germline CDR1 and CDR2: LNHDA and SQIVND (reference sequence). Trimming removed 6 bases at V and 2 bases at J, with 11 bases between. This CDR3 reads CASRGGPAYEQYF. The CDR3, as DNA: TGTGCCAGTAGGGGGGGACCCGCCTACGAGCAGTACTTC.

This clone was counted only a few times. In nucleotides, the CDR3 is TGTGCCAGCAGTTTCCAGTGGGCTGAAGCTTTCTTT. Its protein is CASSFQWAEAFF. The rearrangement joins TRBV12-3 or TRBV12-4 to TRBJ1-1, with no clear D. This CDR3 has 12 residues. V shed 3 bases and J shed 6 bases, with 8 bases lying between them.

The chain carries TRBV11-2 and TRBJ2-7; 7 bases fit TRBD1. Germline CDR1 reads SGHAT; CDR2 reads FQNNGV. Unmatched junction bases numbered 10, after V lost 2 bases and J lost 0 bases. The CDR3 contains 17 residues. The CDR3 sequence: CASSLPFGTVFSYEQYF. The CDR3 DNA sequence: TGTGCCAGCAGCTTACCGTTCGGGACAGTTTTCTCCTACGAGCAGTACTTC.

The CDR3: CASSPNRGPNTEAFF. The CDR3 nucleotides are TGTGCCAGCAGCCCTAACAGGGGCCCGAACACTGAAGCTTTCTTT. This rearrangement joins TRBV3-1 (or the pseudogene TRBV3-2) to TRBJ1-1; 7 nucleotides align to TRBD1. This CDR3 region has 15 residues. CDR1 is LGHDT, CDR2 YNNKEL, per germline (reference sequence). The trim removed 4 bases at V and 1 base at J, leaving 6 bases unmatched.

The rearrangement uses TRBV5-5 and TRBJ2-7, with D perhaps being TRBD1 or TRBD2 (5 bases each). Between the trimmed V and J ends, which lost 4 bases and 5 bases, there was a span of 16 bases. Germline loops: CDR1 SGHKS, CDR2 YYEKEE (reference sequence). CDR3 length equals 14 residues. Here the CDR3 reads CASSPFREGDEQYF. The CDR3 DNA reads TGTGCCAGCAGCCCTTTCCGGGAAGGGGACGAGCAGTACTTC.

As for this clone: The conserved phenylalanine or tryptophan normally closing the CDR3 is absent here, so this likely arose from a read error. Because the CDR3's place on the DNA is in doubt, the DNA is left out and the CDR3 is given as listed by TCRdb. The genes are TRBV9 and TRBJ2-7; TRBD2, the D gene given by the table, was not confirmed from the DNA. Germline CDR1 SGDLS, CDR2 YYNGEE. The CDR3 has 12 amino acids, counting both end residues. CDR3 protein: CASSVVGSGGPI.

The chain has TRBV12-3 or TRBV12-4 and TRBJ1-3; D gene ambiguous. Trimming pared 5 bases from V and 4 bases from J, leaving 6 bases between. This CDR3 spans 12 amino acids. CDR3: CASSPGGNTIYF. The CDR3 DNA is TGTGCCAGCAGTCCGGGGGGAAACACCATATATTTT.

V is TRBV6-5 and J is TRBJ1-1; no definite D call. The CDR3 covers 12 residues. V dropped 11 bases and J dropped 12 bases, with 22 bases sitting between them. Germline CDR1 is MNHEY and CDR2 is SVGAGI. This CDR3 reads CAAGGPGVQSFF. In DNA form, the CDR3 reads TGTGCCGCAGGAGGACCGGGAGTTCAATCTTTCTTT.

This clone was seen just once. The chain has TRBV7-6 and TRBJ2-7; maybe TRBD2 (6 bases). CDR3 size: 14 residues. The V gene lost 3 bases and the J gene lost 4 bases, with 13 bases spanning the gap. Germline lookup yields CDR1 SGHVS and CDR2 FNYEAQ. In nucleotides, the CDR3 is TGTGCCAGCAGCTTGGACCCTCGGGAGTACGAGCAGTACTTC. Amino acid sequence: CASSLDPREYEQYF.

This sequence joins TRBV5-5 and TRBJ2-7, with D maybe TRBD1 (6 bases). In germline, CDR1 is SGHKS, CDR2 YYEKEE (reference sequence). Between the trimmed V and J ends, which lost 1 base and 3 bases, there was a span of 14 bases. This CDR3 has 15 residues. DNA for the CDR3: TGTGCCAGCAGCTTGTCGACAGGAGGAAGCTACGAGCAGTACTTC. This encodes CASSLSTGGSYEQYF.

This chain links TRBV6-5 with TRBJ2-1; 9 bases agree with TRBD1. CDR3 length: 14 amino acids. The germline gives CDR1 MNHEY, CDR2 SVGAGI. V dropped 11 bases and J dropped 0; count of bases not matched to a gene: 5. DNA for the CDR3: TGTGCCGGTACAGGGGGCTTCTCCTACAATGAGCAGTTCTTC. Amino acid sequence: CAGTGGFSYNEQFF.

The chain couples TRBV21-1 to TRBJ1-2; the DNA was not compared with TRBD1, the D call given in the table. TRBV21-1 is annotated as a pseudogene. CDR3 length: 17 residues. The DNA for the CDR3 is TGTGCCAGCAGCAAAGCTCCCGGGACACAAGTTAACTATGGCTACACCTTC. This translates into CASSKAPGTQVNYGYTF.

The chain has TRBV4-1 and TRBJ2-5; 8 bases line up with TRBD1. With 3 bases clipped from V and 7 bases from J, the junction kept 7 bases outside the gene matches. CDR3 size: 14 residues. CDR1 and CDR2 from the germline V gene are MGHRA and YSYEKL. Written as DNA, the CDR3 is TGCGCCAGCAGCCACCCGGGACAGGCTCTGACCCAGTACTTC. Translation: CASSHPGQALTQYF.

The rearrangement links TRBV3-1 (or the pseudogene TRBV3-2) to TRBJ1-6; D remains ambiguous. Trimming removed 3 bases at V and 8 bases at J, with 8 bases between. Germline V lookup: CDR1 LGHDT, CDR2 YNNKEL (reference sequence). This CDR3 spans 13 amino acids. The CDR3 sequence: CASSHVSDSPLHF. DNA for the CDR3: TGTGCCAGCAGCCACGTCTCCGATTCACCCCTCCACTTT.